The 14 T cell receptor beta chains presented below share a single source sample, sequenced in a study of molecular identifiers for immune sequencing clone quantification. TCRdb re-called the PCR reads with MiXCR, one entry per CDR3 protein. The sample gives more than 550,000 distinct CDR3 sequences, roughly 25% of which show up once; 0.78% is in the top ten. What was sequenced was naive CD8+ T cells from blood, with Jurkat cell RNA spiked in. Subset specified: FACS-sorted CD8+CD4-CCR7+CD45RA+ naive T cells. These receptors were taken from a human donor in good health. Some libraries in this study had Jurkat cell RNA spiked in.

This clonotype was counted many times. In nucleotides, the CDR3 is TGTGCCAGCAGCTCCGGGGCCTCCCCCTACAATGAGCAGTTCTTC. Its translation: CASSSGASPYNEQFF. The V and J genes are TRBV7-8 and TRBJ2-1; D is possibly TRBD1 or TRBD2 (5 bases each). With 4 bases removed from V and 2 bases from J, the gap between germline ends came to 12 bases. The CDR3 runs 15 residues. Germline values: CDR1 SGHVS, CDR2 FQNEAQ.

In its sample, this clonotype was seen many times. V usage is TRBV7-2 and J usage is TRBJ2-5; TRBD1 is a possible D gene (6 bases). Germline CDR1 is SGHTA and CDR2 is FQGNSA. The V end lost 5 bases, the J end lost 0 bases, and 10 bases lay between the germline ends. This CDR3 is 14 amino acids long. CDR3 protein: CASSLWTDQETQYF. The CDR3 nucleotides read TGTGCCAGCAGCCTATGGACAGACCAAGAGACCCAGTACTTC.

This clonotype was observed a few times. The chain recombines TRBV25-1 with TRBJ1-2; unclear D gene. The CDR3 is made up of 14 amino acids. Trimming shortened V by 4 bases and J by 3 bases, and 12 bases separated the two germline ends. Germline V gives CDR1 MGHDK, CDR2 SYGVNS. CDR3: CASSGPDTYYGYTF. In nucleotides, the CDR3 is TGTGCCAGCAGTGGCCCCGACACCTACTATGGCTACACCTTC.

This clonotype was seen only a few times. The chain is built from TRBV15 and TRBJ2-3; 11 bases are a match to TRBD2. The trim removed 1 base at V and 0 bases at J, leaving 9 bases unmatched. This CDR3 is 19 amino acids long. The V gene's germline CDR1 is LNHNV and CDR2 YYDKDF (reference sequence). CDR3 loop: CATSRGGLAAVISTDTQYF. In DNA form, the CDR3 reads TGTGCCACCAGCAGAGGGGGACTAGCGGCTGTCATTAGCACAGATACGCAGTATTTT.

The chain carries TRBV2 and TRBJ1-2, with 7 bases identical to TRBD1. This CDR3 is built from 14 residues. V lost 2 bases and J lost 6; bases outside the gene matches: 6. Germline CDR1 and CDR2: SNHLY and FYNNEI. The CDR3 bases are TGTGCCAGCAGTGAAATGAGCAGGGGGGATGGCTACACCTTC. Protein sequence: CASSEMSRGDGYTF.

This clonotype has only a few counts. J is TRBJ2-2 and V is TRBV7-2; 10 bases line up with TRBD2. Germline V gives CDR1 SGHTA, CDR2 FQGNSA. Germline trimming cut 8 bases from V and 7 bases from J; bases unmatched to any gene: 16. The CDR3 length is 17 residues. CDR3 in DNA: TGTGCCAGCGTCAGTAGGCTAGCGGGAGTTCGGGGCGGGGAGCTGTTTTTT. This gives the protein CASVSRLAGVRGGELFF.

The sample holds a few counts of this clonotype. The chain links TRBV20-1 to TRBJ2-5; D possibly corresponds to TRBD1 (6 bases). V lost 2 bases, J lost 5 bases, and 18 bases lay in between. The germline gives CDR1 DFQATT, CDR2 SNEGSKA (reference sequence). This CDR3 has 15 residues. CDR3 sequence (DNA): TGCAGTGCTAGACCCCTGGGGCAGGGGTGGGAGACCCAGTACTTC. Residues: CSARPLGQGWETQYF.

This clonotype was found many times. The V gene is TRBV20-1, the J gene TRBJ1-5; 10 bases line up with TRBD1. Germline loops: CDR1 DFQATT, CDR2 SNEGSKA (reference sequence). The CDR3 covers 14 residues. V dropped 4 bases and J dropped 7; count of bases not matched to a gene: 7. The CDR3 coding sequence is TGCAGTGCTATGGGACAGGGGAATGGGCAGCCCCAGCATTTT. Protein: CSAMGQGNGQPQHF.

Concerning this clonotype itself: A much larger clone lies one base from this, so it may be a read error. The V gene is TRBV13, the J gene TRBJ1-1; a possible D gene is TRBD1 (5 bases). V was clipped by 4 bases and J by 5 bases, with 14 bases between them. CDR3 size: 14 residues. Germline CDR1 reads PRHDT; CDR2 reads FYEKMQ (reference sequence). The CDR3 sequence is CASSCRDPGTEAFF. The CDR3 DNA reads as TGTGCCAGCAGCTGCCGGGACCCTGGAACTGAAGCTTTCTTT. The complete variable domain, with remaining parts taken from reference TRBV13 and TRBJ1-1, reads AAGVIQSPRHLIKEKRETATLKCYPIPRHDTVYWYQQGPGQDPQFLISFYEKMQSDKGSIPDRFSAQQFSDYHSELNMSSLELGDSALYFCASSCRDPGTEAFFGQGTRLTVV.

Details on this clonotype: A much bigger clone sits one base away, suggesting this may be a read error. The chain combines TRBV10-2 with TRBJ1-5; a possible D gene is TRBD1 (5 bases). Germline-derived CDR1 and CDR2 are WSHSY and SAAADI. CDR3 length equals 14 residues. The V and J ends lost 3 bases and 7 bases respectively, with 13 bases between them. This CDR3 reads CASSEIQGRQPQHF. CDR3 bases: TGCGCCAGCAGTGAAATCCAGGGTCGACAGCCCCAGCATTTT.

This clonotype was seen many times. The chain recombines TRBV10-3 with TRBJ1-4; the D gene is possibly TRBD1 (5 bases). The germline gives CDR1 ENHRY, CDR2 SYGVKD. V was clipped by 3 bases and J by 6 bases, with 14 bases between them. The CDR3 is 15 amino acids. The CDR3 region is CAISDLIGRDEKLFF. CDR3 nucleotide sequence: TGTGCCATCAGTGACCTGATCGGCAGGGATGAAAAACTGTTTTTT.

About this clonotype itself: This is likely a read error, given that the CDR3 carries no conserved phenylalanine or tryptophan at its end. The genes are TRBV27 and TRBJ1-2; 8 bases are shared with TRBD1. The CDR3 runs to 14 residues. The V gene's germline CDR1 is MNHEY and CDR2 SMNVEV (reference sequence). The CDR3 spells CAGSWTGPNYGYTI. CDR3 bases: TGTGCCGGCAGTTGGACAGGGCCTAACTATGGCTACACCATC.

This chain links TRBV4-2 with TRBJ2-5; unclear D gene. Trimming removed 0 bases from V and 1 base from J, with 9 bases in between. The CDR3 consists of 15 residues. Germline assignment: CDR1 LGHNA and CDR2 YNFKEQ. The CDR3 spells CASSQDRSLQETQYF. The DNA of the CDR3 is TGTGCCAGCAGCCAAGATCGGAGTCTCCAAGAGACCCAGTACTTC.

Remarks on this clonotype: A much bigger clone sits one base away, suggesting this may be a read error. The CDR3 DNA sequence: TGCGCCAGCAACTTGGCCGGGGGCCAGGTCCAGCAAGAGACCCAGTACTTC. The encoded protein is CASNLAGGQVQQETQYF. The rearrangement links TRBV5-1 to TRBJ2-5, with D perhaps TRBD1 or TRBD2 (6 bases each). Germline values: CDR1 SGHRS, CDR2 YFSETQ. CDR3 size: 17 residues.